These T cell receptor beta chains were read from a single sample in a study of shared clonotypes between healthy human individuals. The method was immunoSEQ multiplex PCR; TCRdb's version includes in-frame clones alone and lacks a portion of them. The sample has roughly 650,000 clones, roughly 97% seen once. The sequenced sample consisted of naive CD4+ T cells sorted from blood. These receptor sequences come from a woman under 40 in good health. The CDR3 runs from the conserved cysteine through the conserved F or W. Fields, in order: V gene, J gene, D gene, clone size, CDR3 DNA, CDR3 protein. The D gene is left open where the match is weak. Size tells how often a clone was seen (once, few, many) or the class of an expanded clone, and some rows leave it out.

V: TRBV28; J: TRBJ1-5; D: -; size: -; DNA: TGTGCCAGCAGTTCCCCCGGGGACACCCGAGATAGCAATCAGCCCCAGCATTTT; CDR3: CASSSPGDTRDSNQPQHF
V: TRBV5-1; J: TRBJ2-7; D: -; size: -; DNA: TGCGCCAGCAGAAACGGGACGGGCCTAACCTACGAGCAGTACTTC; CDR3: CASRNGTGLTYEQYF
V: TRBV28; J: TRBJ1-1; D: -; size: -; DNA: TGTGCCAGCAACTCAGGGTATACTGAAGCTTTCTTT; CDR3: CASNSGYTEAFF
V: TRBV28; J: TRBJ1-5; D: -; size: -; DNA: TGTGCCAGCAGCAGGACGGCGGGGCAGAATCAGCCCCAGCATTTT; CDR3: CASSRTAGQNQPQHF
V: TRBV7-2; J: TRBJ2-2; D: TRBD1; size: -; DNA: TGTGCCAGCAGCTTACGACGACAGGGGAGTTGGGGTATCACCGGGGAGCTGTTTTTT; CDR3: CASSLRRQGSWGITGELFF
V: TRBV28; J: TRBJ2-7; D: TRBD1; size: -; DNA: TGTGCCAGCAGTCAAGGGACAGGCTACGAGCAGTACTTC; CDR3: CASSQGTGYEQYF
V: TRBV18; J: TRBJ1-5; D: -; size: -; DNA: TGTGCCAGCTCACCTGCCCCACAGGGACATCAGCCCCAGCATTTT; CDR3: CASSPAPQGHQPQHF
V: TRBV19; J: TRBJ2-1; D: -; size: -; DNA: TGTGCCAGTCACAAGAGCTCCTACAATGAGCAGTTCTTC; CDR3: CASHKSSYNEQFF
V: TRBV2; J: TRBJ2-1; D: TRBD1; size: -; DNA: TGTGCCAGCAGTGGGATCGGGACAGAATTCCACAATGAGCAGTTCTTC; CDR3: CASSGIGTEFHNEQFF
V: TRBV5-1; J: TRBJ2-2; D: TRBD1; size: once; DNA: TGCGCCAGCAGCGTCCAGGGGACAGACCTTAACACCGGGGAGCTGTTTTTT; CDR3: CASSVQGTDLNTGELFF
V: TRBV11-2; J: TRBJ2-3; D: -; size: -; DNA: TGTGCCAGCAGCTCCCTGGCAGCGGGCGGCCCCGATACGCAGTATTTT; CDR3: CASSSLAAGGPDTQYF
V: TRBV10-1; J: TRBJ2-7; D: -; size: -; DNA: TGCGCCAGCAGTGAGTCGTACCCAGGGTACCCCATCGAGCAGTACTTC; CDR3: CASSESYPGYPIEQYF
V: TRBV28; J: TRBJ1-1; D: TRBD1; size: -; DNA: TGTGCCAGCGGAACAACAGGGGTGAACACTGAAGCTTTCTTT; CDR3: CASGTTGVNTEAFF
V: TRBV14; J: TRBJ1-6; D: -; size: -; DNA: TGTGCCAGCAGCCGAGAAACCGGGACCGCTAATTCACCCCTCCACTTT; CDR3: CASSRETGTANSPLHF
V: TRBV10-2; J: TRBJ2-3; D: -; size: -; DNA: TGCGCCAGCAGTGAGCCCAGTTGGGGAGCGACTAGCACAGATACGCAGTATTTT; CDR3: CASSEPSWGATSTDTQYF
V: TRBV7-3; J: TRBJ1-1; D: -; size: -; DNA: TGTGCCAGCAGCCCGAAGTACGTGAACACTGAAGCTTTCTTT; CDR3: CASSPKYVNTEAFF
V: TRBV5-4; J: TRBJ1-4; D: -; size: -; DNA: TGTGCCAGCAGCTTGGTTTCGGGAAAACTGTTTTTT; CDR3: CASSLVSGKLFF
V: TRBV11-2; J: TRBJ1-2; D: -; size: -; DNA: TGTGCCAGCAGCTTAGGGGTAGATGGCTACACCTTC; CDR3: CASSLGVDGYTF
V: TRBV6-5; J: TRBJ1-5; D: -; size: -; DNA: TGTGCCAGCAGTTACAGGGGTCCCAGGGGAAATCAGCCCCAGCATTTT; CDR3: CASSYRGPRGNQPQHF
V: TRBV10-1; J: TRBJ1-1; D: -; size: -; DNA: TGCGCCAGCAGTGAGTGGGGTTTTCGGGAAGCTTTCTTT; CDR3: CASSEWGFREAFF
V: TRBV27; J: TRBJ2-1; D: -; size: -; DNA: TGTGCCAGCAGTTATACGGTTTACAATGAGCAGTTCTTC; CDR3: CASSYTVYNEQFF
V: TRBV10-3; J: TRBJ1-1; D: TRBD1; size: -; DNA: TGTGCCATCAGTGTAGGTAACAGGGGGGCGGAAGCTTTCTTT; CDR3: CAISVGNRGAEAFF
V: TRBV5-8; J: TRBJ2-5; D: -; size: -; DNA: TGTGCCAGCAGCTTGGCTAATATAGTAAAGGGAACCCCTCGGGGGACCCAGTACTTC; CDR3: CASSLANIVKGTPRGTQYF
V: TRBV7-2; J: TRBJ1-3; D: -; size: -; DNA: TGTGCCAGCAGCCCCATGGGTAACTCTGGAAACACCATATATTTT; CDR3: CASSPMGNSGNTIYF
V: TRBV2; J: TRBJ2-7; D: -; size: -; DNA: TGTGCCAGCAGCGGCAGCTCCTACGAGCAGTACTTC; CDR3: CASSGSSYEQYF
V: TRBV7-2; J: TRBJ2-3; D: TRBD2; size: once; DNA: TGTGCCAGCAGCTTAGAGTTCTTGGGGCTAGCGGGAAACACAGATACGCAGTATTTT; CDR3: CASSLEFLGLAGNTDTQYF
V: TRBV28; J: TRBJ1-1; D: -; size: -; DNA: TGTGCCACCAGGGGAAACACTGAAGCTTTCTTT; CDR3: CATRGNTEAFF
V: TRBV29-1; J: TRBJ2-7; D: TRBD2; size: once; DNA: TGCAGCGTTATTGTTGTAGCGGGGGCTCCCGACGAGCAGTACTTC; CDR3: CSVIVVAGAPDEQYF
V: TRBV28; J: TRBJ1-2; D: -; size: -; DNA: TGTGCCAGCAGTTACTGGGCCGGGGACTATGGCTACACCTTC; CDR3: CASSYWAGDYGYTF
V: TRBV19; J: TRBJ2-7; D: -; size: -; DNA: TGTGCCAGTAGTATCTCTACGGGCCGACGAGGGCGCGGGGAGCAGTACTTC; CDR3: CASSISTGRRGRGEQYF